This T cell receptor (beta chain) was recorded in a study of cytomegalovirus exposure and HLA in healthy donors. Study-level background: Of the donors genotyped, several hundred in all, less than 90% fell in the Caucasian-associated ancestry cluster. The study, taken as a whole, reports: As a later analysis showed, a missense DCLRE1C variant was linked to trimming of TCR beta V- and J-genes. As confirmed in vitro, a few CMV-associated chains were specific for CMV antigens. Sequencing depth across donors, presence/absence analyses assumed, was roughly uniform.

Amplification used 60 Vbeta primers and 13 Jbeta primers. This table comes from immunoSEQ multiplex PCR, and its TCRdb copy is limited to in-frame clones, with some not included. The data show approximately 150,000 clones, with approximately 79% seen just once and 2.9% held by the top ten. Regarding this clone: Its antigen is currently unknown.

CDR3 length equals 15 residues. After removal of 2 bases from V and 4 bases from J, the junction contained 3 bases not matched to a gene. The germline V gene encodes CDR1 MGHDK and CDR2 SYGVNS. Sequences were obtained from PBMCs. The source is a woman in her thirties in good health and CMV-seronegative. The chain has TRBV25-1 and TRBJ2-1, with 9 nucleotides matching TRBD2. CDR3 nucleotides: TGTGCCAGCAGTGAACGTAGCGGGAGATACAATGAGCAGTTCTTC. Protein product: CASSERSGRYNEQFF.